This paragraph reports one T cell receptor beta chain. This specimen comes from a study of OX40 agonist ivuxolimab in advanced cancers. Turning to the study itself: Ivuxolimab is a fully human IgG2 antibody that activates OX40 (CD134).

It was autoimmune disease history or systemic immunosuppression that excluded patients. This CDR3 is 14 amino acids long. The J segment lost 2 bases and the V segment lost 6 bases, leaving 2 bases of the junction unmatched. Germline assignment: CDR1 WNHNN and CDR2 SYGVQD (reference sequence). The assay was immunoSEQ multiplex PCR, and TCRdb's table has in-frame clones only and misses some. The table has over 50,000 clones, roughly 84% seen once. This material consisted of CD4+ or CD8+ T cells sorted from blood, taken in a trial of the OX40 agonist ivuxolimab. J is TRBJ2-3 and V is TRBV10-1; 10 bases match TRBD2. The sequence derives from an adult with an advanced solid tumor such as melanoma, head and neck, liver or kidney cancer. The CDR3 sequence is CASSTSGITDTQYF. CDR3 nucleotides: TGCGCCAGCAGCACTAGCGGGATCACAGATACGCAGTATTTT.